This TCR beta chain comes out of a study of blood T cell repertoires in COVID-19. The CDR3 is 13 residues long. The V end lost 6 bases, the J end lost 5 bases, and 10 bases lay between the germline ends. In the original workflow: Researchers report that nucleated cell counts were estimated from reference gene primer amplification. Produced via immunoSEQ multiplex PCR; TCRdb's table is partial and in-frame only. V and J calls and clone size are given by that table; D and trimming were obtained from the DNA. Counted here are 95,000 to 120,000 clones, 88% occurring once; the ten biggest clones make up 2% to 2.5%.

The V gene is TRBV12-3 or TRBV12-4, the J gene TRBJ2-2; weak D call: TRBD1 (6 bases). The clonotype was recovered from a human donor in a cohort sampled during active COVID-19. Sequencing was done on a sample of peripheral blood. CDR3 amino acids: CASRRQETGELFF. CDR3 DNA: TGTGCCAGCAGGAGACAGGAGACCGGGGAGCTGTTTTTT.